The source of this T cell receptor beta chain is a study of T cells in Graves' hyperthyroidism and ophthalmopathy. Amplified TCR beta CDR3 regions came from RNA transcripts. First-round RT-PCR with HTBI primers amplified the TCR CDR3 region. TCRdb itself ran the multiplex PCR reads through MiXCR, one entry per CDR3 protein. The sample lists a few hundred thousand distinct CDR3 sequences, roughly 46% occurring once. The CDR3 has 14 residues. V dropped 6 bases and J dropped 8 bases, with 16 bases sitting between them. Germline lookup yields CDR1 MGHRA and CDR2 YSYEKL. There are many counts of this clonotype. An absence of ophthalmopathy progression within 18 months meant stable Graves' hyperthyroidism.

The clonotype originates from a woman between 18 and 30 years old with Graves' hyperthyroidism. Sequences were obtained from peripheral blood or thyroid tissue (not recorded which). V usage is TRBV4-1 and J usage is TRBJ1-4; D perhaps matches TRBD1 (5 bases). The CDR3 region is CASRLLQGYEKLFF. DNA for the CDR3: TGCGCCAGCAGGCTACTTCAGGGTTACGAAAAACTGTTTTTT.